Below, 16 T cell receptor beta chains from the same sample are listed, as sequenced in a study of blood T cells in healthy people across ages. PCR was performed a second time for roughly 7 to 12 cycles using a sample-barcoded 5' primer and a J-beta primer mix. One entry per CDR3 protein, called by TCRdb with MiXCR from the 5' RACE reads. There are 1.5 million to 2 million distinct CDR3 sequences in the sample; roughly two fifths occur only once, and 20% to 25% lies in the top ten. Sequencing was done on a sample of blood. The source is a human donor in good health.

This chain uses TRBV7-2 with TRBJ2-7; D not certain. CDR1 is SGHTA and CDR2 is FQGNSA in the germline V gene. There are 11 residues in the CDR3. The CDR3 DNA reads TGCGCCAGCAGCCTATCCTACGAGCGGTACGTC. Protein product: CASSLSYERYV.

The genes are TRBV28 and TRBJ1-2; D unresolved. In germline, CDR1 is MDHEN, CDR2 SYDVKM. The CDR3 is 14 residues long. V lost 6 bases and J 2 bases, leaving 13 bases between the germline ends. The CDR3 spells CASRPSGLNYGYTF. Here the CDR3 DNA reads TGTGCCAGCAGACCTAGCGGACTGAACTATGGCTACACCTTC.

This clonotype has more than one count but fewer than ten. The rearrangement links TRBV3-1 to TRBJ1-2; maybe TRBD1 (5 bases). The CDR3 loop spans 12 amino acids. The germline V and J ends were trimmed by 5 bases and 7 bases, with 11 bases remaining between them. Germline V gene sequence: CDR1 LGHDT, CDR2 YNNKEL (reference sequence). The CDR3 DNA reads TGTGCCAGCAGCGGAGGGGATAGTGGCTACACCTTC. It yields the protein CASSGGDSGYTF. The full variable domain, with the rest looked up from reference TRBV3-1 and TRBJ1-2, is DTAVSQTPKYLVTQMGNDKSIKCEQNLGHDTMYWYKQDSKKFLKIMFSYNNKELIINETVPNRFSPKSPDKAHLNLHINSLELGDSAVYFCASSGGDSGYTFGSGTRLTVV.

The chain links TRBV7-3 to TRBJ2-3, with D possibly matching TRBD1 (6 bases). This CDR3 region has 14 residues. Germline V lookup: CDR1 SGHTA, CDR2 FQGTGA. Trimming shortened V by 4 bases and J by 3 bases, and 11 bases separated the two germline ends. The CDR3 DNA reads TGTGCCAGCAGCTCCCGGGACAAAACAGATACGCAGTATTTT. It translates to CASSSRDKTDTQYF.

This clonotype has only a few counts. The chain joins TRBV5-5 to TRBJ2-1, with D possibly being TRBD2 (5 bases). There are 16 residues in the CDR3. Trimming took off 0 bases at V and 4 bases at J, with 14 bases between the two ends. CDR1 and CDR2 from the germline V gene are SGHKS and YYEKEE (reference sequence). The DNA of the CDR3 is TGTGCCAGCAGCTTGGATGTCGGGGTGTTATACAATGAGCAGTTCTTC. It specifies CASSLDVGVLYNEQFF.

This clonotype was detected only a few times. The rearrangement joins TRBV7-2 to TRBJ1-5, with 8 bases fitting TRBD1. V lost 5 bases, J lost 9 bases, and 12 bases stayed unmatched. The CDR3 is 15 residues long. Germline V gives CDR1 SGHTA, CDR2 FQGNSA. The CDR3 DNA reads TGTGCCAGCAGCGTAGACTCCGGGACAGGCCTGCCCCAGCATTTT. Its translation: CASSVDSGTGLPQHF.

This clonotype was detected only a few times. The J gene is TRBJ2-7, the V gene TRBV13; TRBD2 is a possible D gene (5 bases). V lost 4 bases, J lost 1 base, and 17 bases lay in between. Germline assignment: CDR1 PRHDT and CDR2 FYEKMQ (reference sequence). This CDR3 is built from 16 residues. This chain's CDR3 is CASSSPFGLESYEQYF. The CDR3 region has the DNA TGTGCCAGCAGCTCCCCCTTTGGACTGGAATCCTACGAGCAGTACTTC.

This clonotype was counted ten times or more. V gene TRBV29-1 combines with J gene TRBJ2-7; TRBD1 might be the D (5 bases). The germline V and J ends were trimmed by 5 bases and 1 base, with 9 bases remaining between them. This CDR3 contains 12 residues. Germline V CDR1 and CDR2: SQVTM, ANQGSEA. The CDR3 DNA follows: TGCAGCGTTTCGACAGAATCCTACGAGCAGTACTTC. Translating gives CSVSTESYEQYF.

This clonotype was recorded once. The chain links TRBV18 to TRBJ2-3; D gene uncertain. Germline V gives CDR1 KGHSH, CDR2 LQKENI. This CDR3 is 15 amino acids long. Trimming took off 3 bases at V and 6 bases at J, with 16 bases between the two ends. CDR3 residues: CASSPAASARDTQYF. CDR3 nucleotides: TGTGCCAGCTCACCGGCAGCAAGCGCTAGGGATACGCAGTATTTT.

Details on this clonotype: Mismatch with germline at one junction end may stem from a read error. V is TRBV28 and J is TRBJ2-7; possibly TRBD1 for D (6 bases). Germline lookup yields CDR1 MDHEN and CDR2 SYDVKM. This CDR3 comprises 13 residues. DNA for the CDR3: TGTGCCGGCAGTTTTCTGGGGGCTTACGAGCAGTACTTC. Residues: CAGSFLGAYEQYF.

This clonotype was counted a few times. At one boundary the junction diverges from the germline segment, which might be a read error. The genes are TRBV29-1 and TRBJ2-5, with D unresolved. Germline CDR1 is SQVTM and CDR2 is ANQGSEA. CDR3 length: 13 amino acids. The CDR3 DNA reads TGCAGCGTTGTGTCAGGAAATCAAGAGTCCCAGTACTTC. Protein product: CSVVSGNQESQYF.

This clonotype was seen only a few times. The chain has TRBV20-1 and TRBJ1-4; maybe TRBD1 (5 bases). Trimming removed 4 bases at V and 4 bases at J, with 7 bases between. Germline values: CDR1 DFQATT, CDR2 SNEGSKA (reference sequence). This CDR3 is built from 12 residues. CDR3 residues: CSAMGRNEKLFF. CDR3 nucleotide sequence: TGCAGTGCTATGGGACGTAATGAAAAACTGTTTTTT.

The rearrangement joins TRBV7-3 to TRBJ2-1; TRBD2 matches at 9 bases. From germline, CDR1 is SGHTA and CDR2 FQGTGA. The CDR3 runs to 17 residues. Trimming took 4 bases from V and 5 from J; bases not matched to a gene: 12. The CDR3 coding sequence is TGTGCCAGCAGCTCTAGACGAGCGGGGGGTATGGACAATGAGCAGTTCTTC. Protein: CASSSRRAGGMDNEQFF.

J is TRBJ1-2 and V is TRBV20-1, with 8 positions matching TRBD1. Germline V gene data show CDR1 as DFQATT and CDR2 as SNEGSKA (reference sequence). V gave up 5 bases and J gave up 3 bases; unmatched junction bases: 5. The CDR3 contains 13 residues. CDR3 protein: CSAWDRTYYGYTF. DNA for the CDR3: TGCAGTGCTTGGGACAGGACCTACTATGGCTACACCTTC.

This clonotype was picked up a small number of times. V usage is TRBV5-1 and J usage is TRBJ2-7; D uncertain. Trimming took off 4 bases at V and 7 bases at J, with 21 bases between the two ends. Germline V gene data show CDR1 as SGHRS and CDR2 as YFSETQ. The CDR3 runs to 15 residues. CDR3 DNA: TGCGCCAGCAGCCCGCCAGACCCCCCAGCGAGGGAGCAGTACTTC. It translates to CASSPPDPPAREQYF.

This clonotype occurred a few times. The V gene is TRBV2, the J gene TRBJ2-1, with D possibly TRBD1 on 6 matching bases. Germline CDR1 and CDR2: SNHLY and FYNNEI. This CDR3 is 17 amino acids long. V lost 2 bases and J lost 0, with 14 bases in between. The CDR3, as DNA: TGTGCCAGCAGTGAATGGGTTGGACAGCTCTCCTACAATGAGCAGTTCTTC. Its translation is CASSEWVGQLSYNEQFF.